The 22 T cell receptor beta chains in this list originate from one sample, sequenced in a study of blood T cell repertoires in COVID-19 (dated by TCRdb to between 2020 and 2021). Libraries were built with the immunoSEQ multiplex PCR assay. Imported from immuneACCESS, the table was reduced by TCRdb to in-frame sequences with V and J called. These copies leave out some clones; in studies compared against another copy, an unresolved V gene accounts for under half, and the cause of the remainder is not known. A total of under 250,000 clones appear in this sample, 65% to 90% of them only once. Less than 15% of the sample rests with the top ten. Sequenced material: peripheral blood. Receptors originate from a human donor in a cohort sampled during active COVID-19.

The genes are TRBV28 and TRBJ1-6, with TRBD1 matching 9 bases. The CDR3 loop spans 17 amino acids. V dropped 4 bases and J dropped 6; count of bases not matched to a gene: 10. In germline, CDR1 is MDHEN, CDR2 SYDVKM. The CDR3 DNA reads as TGTGCCAGCAGTTCCCCTCCCGGGACAGGGAGTAATTCACCCCTCCACTTT. Translating it yields CASSSPPGTGSNSPLHF.

The chain couples TRBV3-1 (or the pseudogene TRBV3-2) to TRBJ2-3; TRBD2 might be the D (6 bases). The germline V and J ends were trimmed by 2 bases and 9 bases, with 15 bases remaining between them. The germline CDR1 and CDR2 sequences are LGHDT and YNNKEL (reference sequence). This CDR3 has 14 amino acids. In nucleotides, the CDR3 is TGTGCCAGCAGCCAATGGGGGGAAACCCGGACGCAGTATTTT. It specifies CASSQWGETRTQYF.

The V gene is TRBV6-2 or TRBV6-3, the J gene TRBJ2-5; no clear D. The CDR3 loop spans 13 amino acids. The germline V gene encodes CDR1 MNHEY and CDR2 SVGEGT. Trimming took 6 bases from V and 5 from J, leaving 13 bases between them. CDR3 coding DNA: TGTGCCAGCAGCCACTCCCTCCGGGAGACCCAGTACTTC. Residues: CASSHSLRETQYF.

The gene calls are TRBV7-2 and TRBJ2-7, with TRBD2 matching 14 bases. V shed 2 bases, J shed 0 bases, and the junction held 3 bases outside the gene matches. The CDR3 length is 17 residues. Germline V gives CDR1 SGHTA, CDR2 FQGNSA. CDR3 amino acids: CASSLMGTSGSSYEQYF. For the CDR3, the DNA is TGTGCCAGCAGCTTAATGGGGACTAGCGGGAGCTCCTACGAGCAGTACTTC.

This sequence joins TRBV28 and TRBJ2-3; 7 nucleotides match TRBD2. Trimming removed 6 bases from V and 2 bases from J; junction bases left unmatched: 11. The CDR3 consists of 16 residues. Germline V gene data show CDR1 as MDHEN and CDR2 as SYDVKM. Here the CDR3 reads CASSLTSVGVTDTQYF. CDR3 bases: TGTGCCAGCAGCCTAACTAGCGTTGGAGTCACAGATACGCAGTATTTT.

V and J are TRBV29-1 and TRBJ2-1, with 10 positions matching TRBD2. The CDR3 loop spans 14 amino acids. Looked up from germline, CDR1 is SQVTM and CDR2 is ANQGSEA. J was trimmed by 7 bases and V by 7 bases; bases with no gene match: 10. The CDR3 loop is CSAPKASGRNEQFF. In DNA, the CDR3 is TGCAGCGCACCAAAAGCTAGCGGGAGAAATGAGCAGTTCTTC.

V and J are TRBV7-9 and TRBJ2-5, with 7 nucleotides matching TRBD2. The CDR3 is made up of 14 amino acids. V gave up 5 bases and J gave up 5 bases; unmatched junction bases: 8. The germline V gene encodes CDR1 SEHNR and CDR2 FQNEAQ (reference sequence). The CDR3, as DNA: TGTGCCAGCAGCCCCCGGGCGGGAGCGGAGACCCAGTACTTC. This codes for CASSPRAGAETQYF.

This clone was found a few times. This chain links TRBV7-2 with TRBJ2-1; 7 nucleotides line up with TRBD2. Unmatched junction bases numbered 13, after V lost 5 bases and J lost 6 bases. The CDR3 is made up of 16 amino acids. CDR1 and CDR2 (germline): SGHTA, FQGNSA. CDR3 region: CASSGRGGPPANEQFF. For the CDR3, the DNA is TGTGCCAGCAGCGGGCGCGGGGGTCCCCCAGCCAATGAGCAGTTCTTC.

J is TRBJ1-2 and V is TRBV4-2; the D is unclear. Looked up from germline, CDR1 is LGHNA and CDR2 is YNFKEQ. The CDR3 totals 13 residues. V gave up 2 bases and J gave up 6 bases, with 10 bases separating them. CDR3: CASSQYVRDGYTF. The CDR3 DNA reads TGTGCCAGCAGCCAATATGTACGGGATGGCTACACCTTC.

The chain's CDR3 is CASREAPDYNEQFF. The DNA of the CDR3 is TGCGCCAGCAGGGAAGCGCCCGACTACAATGAGCAGTTCTTC. This rearrangement joins TRBV5-1 to TRBJ2-1; D not resolved. Germline V lookup: CDR1 SGHRS, CDR2 YFSETQ. The CDR3 contains 14 residues. Trimming took off 5 bases at V and 3 bases at J, with 12 bases between the two ends. Variable domain in full (rest from reference TRBV5-1 and TRBJ2-1): KAGVTQTPRYLIKTRGQQVTLSCSPISGHRSVSWYQQTPGQGLQFLFEYFSETQRNKGNFPGRFSGRQFSNSRSEMNVSTLELGDSALYLCASREAPDYNEQFFGPGTRLTVL.

CDR3 sequence: CASSPRDRGDVRAFF. The DNA for the CDR3 is TGTGCCAGCAGCCCCCGGGACAGGGGGGACGTCCGGGCTTTCTTT. V gene TRBV3-1 (or the pseudogene TRBV3-2) combines with J gene TRBJ1-1, with TRBD1 matching over 11 bases. Germline V gene sequence: CDR1 LGHDT, CDR2 YNNKEL (reference sequence). The CDR3 covers 15 residues. Losses at the gene ends were 4 bases for V and 11 bases for J; bases not matched to a gene: 12.

The V call is TRBV27, the J call TRBJ2-7; D uncertain. V shed 5 bases and J shed 3 bases, with 20 bases lying between them. Germline V CDR1 and CDR2: MNHEY, SMNVEV (reference sequence). The CDR3 runs 16 residues. CDR3 DNA: TGTGCCAGCAGTCCTGCCCATGGTGATATCAGCTACGAGCAGTACTTC. Its protein product is CASSPAHGDISYEQYF.

The chain combines TRBV7-9 with TRBJ2-5; D perhaps matches TRBD1 (5 bases). The CDR3 loop spans 16 amino acids. Germline V gene lookup returns CDR1 SEHNR and CDR2 FQNEAQ (reference sequence). Trimming cost V 0 bases and J 2 bases, with 13 bases left between them. The CDR3 DNA reads as TGTGCCAGCAGCTTAGCTTACTGGGGCCGTCAAGAGACCCAGTACTTC. The encoded protein is CASSLAYWGRQETQYF. Filled out from reference TRBV7-9 and TRBJ2-5, the complete variable domain reads DTGVSQNPRHKITKRGQNVTFRCDPISEHNRLYWYRQTLGQGPEFLTYFQNEAQLEKSRLLSDRFSAERPKGSFSTLEIQRTEQGDSAMYLCASSLAYWGRQETQYFGPGTRLLVL.

The chain has TRBV2 and TRBJ1-3; D remains unclear. Per germline, CDR1 SNHLY and CDR2 FYNNEI. Between the trimmed V and J ends, which lost 5 bases and 0 bases, there was a span of 14 bases. The CDR3 has 16 residues. CDR3 region: CASSPGASGSGNTIYF. The CDR3 bases are TGTGCCAGCAGTCCCGGTGCTAGTGGCTCTGGAAACACCATATATTTT.

The chain employs TRBV7-9 and TRBJ2-6; D is unresolved. The CDR3 runs to 17 residues. In germline, CDR1 is SEHNR, CDR2 FQNEAQ (reference sequence). V gave up 3 bases and J gave up 3 bases, with 15 bases separating them. CDR3 region: CASSLSPGLVGANVLTF. Here the CDR3 DNA reads TGTGCCAGCAGCTTGTCCCCCGGTTTGGTTGGGGCCAACGTCCTGACTTTC. Full variable domain (remainder filled in from reference TRBV7-9 and TRBJ2-6): DTGVSQNPRHKITKRGQNVTFRCDPISEHNRLYWYRQTLGQGPEFLTYFQNEAQLEKSRLLSDRFSAERPKGSFSTLEIQRTEQGDSAMYLCASSLSPGLVGANVLTFGAGSRLTVL.

This sequence joins TRBV5-1 and TRBJ2-6; 8 bases fit TRBD1. Germline assignment: CDR1 SGHRS and CDR2 YFSETQ. The CDR3 runs 18 residues. Trimming at V came to 3 bases and at J to 0 bases, leaving 8 bases not matched to a gene. For the CDR3, the DNA is TGCGCCAGCAGCTCTCGGGGGACAGGCCACTCTGGGGCCAACGTCCTGACTTTC. Protein product: CASSSRGTGHSGANVLTF.

This clone was found a few times. The chain employs TRBV19 and TRBJ1-4; the match to TRBD1 covers 7 bases. V was clipped by 3 bases and J by 8 bases; unmatched bases: 6. This CDR3 region has 14 residues. Germline lookup yields CDR1 LNHDA and CDR2 SQIVND (reference sequence). The CDR3 here is CASSIPTGIEKLFF. Here the CDR3 DNA reads TGTGCCAGTAGTATTCCGACAGGGATCGAAAAACTGTTTTTT.

The chain recombines TRBV5-6 with TRBJ2-3; possible D gene TRBD1, 6 bases. Trimming took 4 bases from V and 11 from J, leaving 17 bases between them. The germline V gene has CDR1 SGHDT and CDR2 YYEEEE. This CDR3 has 13 amino acids. Written as DNA, the CDR3 is TGTGCCAGCAGCATGGACAGAACCGTTAGGCAGTATTTT. Translating it yields CASSMDRTVRQYF.

This clone was counted once. Different DNA sequences within this sample yield the same CDR3. The chain employs TRBV11-2 and TRBJ2-6; possibly TRBD2 for D (5 bases). Germline assignment: CDR1 SGHAT and CDR2 FQNNGV. Trimming removed 3 bases from V and 2 bases from J, with 8 bases in between. The CDR3 is made up of 15 amino acids. In nucleotides, the CDR3 is TGTGCCAGCAGCTTTACGGGAACTGGGGCCAACGTCCTGACTTTC. Translated: CASSFTGTGANVLTF.

The rearrangement uses TRBV5-1 and TRBJ2-5; 8 nucleotides agree with TRBD2. V lost 1 base to trimming and J lost 5 bases; unmatched junction nucleotides: 10. Germline V gives CDR1 SGHRS, CDR2 YFSETQ. The CDR3 consists of 16 residues. CDR3 residues: CASSLSSAGGGETQYF. CDR3 nucleotides: TGCGCCAGCAGCTTGAGTAGCGCGGGAGGTGGGGAGACCCAGTACTTC.

V and J are TRBV18 and TRBJ1-5, with D uncertain. This CDR3 is 19 amino acids long. Germline assignment: CDR1 KGHSH and CDR2 LQKENI. V was pared by 3 bases and J by 3 bases, with 24 bases between. In nucleotides, the CDR3 is TGTGCCAGCTCACCGGTTGTCGTTAGGTCTTCCGGGATCAATCAGCCCCAGCATTTT. It translates to CASSPVVVRSSGINQPQHF.

This clone was observed a few times. The chain joins TRBV29-1 to TRBJ2-5; D not certain. The CDR3 length is 12 residues. CDR1 is SQVTM and CDR2 is ANQGSEA in the germline V gene. Trimming shortened V by 5 bases and J by 2 bases, and 9 bases separated the two germline ends. The CDR3 loop reads CSVSEWQETQYF. The CDR3 nucleotides read TGCAGCGTTTCGGAGTGGCAAGAGACCCAGTACTTC.